The 9 T cell receptor beta chains in this list originate from one sample, sequenced in a study of blood T cell repertoires in COVID-19. Assay: immunoSEQ multiplex PCR; the TCRdb copy retains only in-frame clones and omits some. This sample has fewer than 200,000 clones, with around 87% found just once. The source material was peripheral blood. These receptors were taken from a woman between 18 and 29 years old who had recovered from COVID-19.

This clone appeared a few times. This chain connects TRBV5-1 to TRBJ2-3; the match to TRBD2 covers 8 bases. The germline CDR1 and CDR2 sequences are SGHRS and YFSETQ. CDR3 size: 16 residues. With 4 bases clipped from V and 1 base from J, the junction kept 8 bases outside the gene matches. The CDR3 DNA follows: TGCGCCAGCAGCCTATCGACGGGAGGGGGCACAGATACGCAGTATTTT. It yields the protein CASSLSTGGGTDTQYF.

The rearrangement links TRBV7-3 to TRBJ1-1, with D uncertain. The V and J ends lost 1 base and 3 bases respectively, with 12 bases between them. CDR3 length: 15 amino acids. Germline assignment: CDR1 SGHTA and CDR2 FQGTGA. The CDR3, as DNA: TGTGCCAGCAGCTTAAGGGCGGGCGAGGACACTGAAGCTTTCTTT. Encoded protein: CASSLRAGEDTEAFF.

This chain links TRBV15 with TRBJ2-5, with D possibly matching TRBD2 (5 bases). There are 14 residues in the CDR3. Germline values: CDR1 LNHNV, CDR2 YYDKDF (reference sequence). Trimming cost V 0 bases and J 3 bases, with 8 bases left between them. CDR3 coding DNA: TGTGCCACCAGCAGAGATACTAGAAAAGAGACCCAGTACTTC. This translates into CATSRDTRKETQYF.

V usage is TRBV18 and J usage is TRBJ1-4; perhaps TRBD1 as D (5 bases). CDR3 length equals 13 residues. Germline V gene sequence: CDR1 KGHSH, CDR2 LQKENI. V lost 3 bases to trimming and J lost 8 bases, with 10 bases between them. CDR3 sequence: CASSPQGGEKLFF. CDR3 nucleotide sequence: TGTGCCAGCTCACCGCAGGGAGGGGAAAAACTGTTTTTT.

This clone turned up a few times. This chain uses TRBV4-3 with TRBJ2-3; no clear D. CDR3 size: 16 residues. The V gene's germline CDR1 is LGHNA and CDR2 YSLEER. The V and J ends lost 0 bases and 4 bases respectively, with 14 bases between them. This chain's CDR3 is CASSQDVPGGADTQYF. The CDR3 region has the DNA TGCGCCAGCAGCCAAGATGTCCCGGGTGGCGCAGATACGCAGTATTTT.

In its sample, this clone was seen a few times. V gene TRBV6-1 combines with J gene TRBJ1-2; TRBD1 might be the D (5 bases). The germline CDR1 and CDR2 sequences are MNHNS and SASEGT. This CDR3 is 14 amino acids long. V lost 1 base and J 7 bases, leaving 13 bases between the germline ends. The chain's CDR3 is CASSEGGAAFGYTF. CDR3 coding DNA: TGTGCCAGCAGTGAAGGCGGGGCAGCATTTGGCTACACCTTC.

The CDR3 is CASSQDTQGAAGYTF. The DNA of the CDR3 is TGTGCCAGCAGCCAAGATACCCAGGGGGCGGCTGGCTACACCTTC. The genes are TRBV3-1 (or the pseudogene TRBV3-2) and TRBJ1-2, with 8 positions matching TRBD1. The trim removed 0 bases at V and 7 bases at J, leaving 7 bases unmatched. This CDR3 is 15 amino acids long. Germline CDR1 is LGHDT and CDR2 is YNNKEL (reference sequence).

This chain links TRBV6-2 or TRBV6-3 with TRBJ2-1, with D tentatively TRBD2 (6 bases). Trimming stripped 2 bases from V and 8 bases from J, with 13 bases between. Germline CDR1 MNHEY, CDR2 SVGEGT. The CDR3 is made up of 14 amino acids. The CDR3 is CASSYRRDMHEQFF. DNA for the CDR3: TGTGCCAGCAGTTACAGGCGGGATATGCATGAGCAGTTCTTC.

This chain connects TRBV11-3 to TRBJ2-1, with D tentatively TRBD2 (6 bases). Germline V gives CDR1 SGHNT, CDR2 YENEEA. This CDR3 spans 14 amino acids. V dropped 5 bases and J dropped 10 bases, with 18 bases sitting between them. CDR3 nucleotide sequence: TGTGCCAGCAGCGGAGGGCATGGGTCCGGGGAGCAGTTCTTC. It is translated as CASSGGHGSGEQFF.